The clone carrying this T cell receptor beta chain was counted only a few times. These data are taken from a study of T-cell reconstitution after alpha-beta-depleted transplantation in children. Germline V gene sequence: CDR1 ENHRY, CDR2 SYGVKD. V gave up 5 bases and J gave up 1 base; unmatched junction bases: 6. This CDR3 region has 17 residues. This sample's TCRbeta library carried unique molecular identifier barcodes. TCRdb redid the calling of the PCR reads with MiXCR, one entry per CDR3 protein. The table has some 460,000 distinct CDR3 sequences, roughly 16% seen once. The receptor's source is a boy in the first two years of life who had a stem cell transplant for Wiskott-Aldrich syndrome, so the T cells may come from the graft donor. This sequence joins TRBV10-3 and TRBJ2-5, with 14 positions matching TRBD2. The material sequenced was PBMCs, mostly from graft donor cells, taken 360 days after TCRalphabeta/CD19-depleted stem cell transplant. CDR3 sequence (DNA): TGTGCCATCAGTTTTGGGACTAGCGGGGGCCCCCAAGAGACCCAGTACTTC. It encodes CAISFGTSGGPQETQYF.